Included here is one TCR beta chain sequence, with context. This clone's antigen is unknown. One base away there is no much larger clone; base qualities are not given. This entry comes from a study of blood T cell repertoires in COVID-19 (dated by TCRdb to the early 2020s). Background for the entire study: The collaborator samples originated in the United States, Italy and Spain and spanned the acute and convalescent phases of COVID-19. The prospective study material was composed of cDNA or gDNA derived from T cells, B-cell-depleted T cells, or PBMCs. Deeply sampled blood TCRbeta repertoires from subjects exposed to, actively infected with, or recovered from COVID-19 were included in the dataset. The repertoires were released in a freely available public database intended as a resource for research on the immune response to SARS-CoV-2. The samples were drawn from the first 160 participants of the ongoing ImmuneRACE study and from under 1,500 subjects provided by 6 global collaborators. A de-identified subject ID, COVID-19 status, age in years and sex were almost always included in the sample metadata. Where available, HLA class I and class II types were obtained from metadata supplied by the sample provider rather than from assay-based typing.

Findings and caveats that apply to the study as a whole: The amount of clinical and demographic metadata varied by source and participant and was provided uncurated.

The collaborating institutions used their own protocols to collect whole blood in K2EDTA tubes. For TCRbeta analysis, collaborators shipped samples in one of three forms: frozen whole blood, isolated PBMCs, or DNA extracted from either of those sample types. The immunoSEQ Assay, a bias-controlled multiplex PCR, was used to amplify TCRbeta CDR3 regions from genomic DNA. The paper's processing steps were these. The number of nucleated cells in each sample was estimated from the amplification of reference gene primers within the assay. To quantify the absolute abundance of each unique TCRbeta CDR3 rearrangement, sequence reads were collapsed and filtered. For each sample, productive Simpson clonality was calculated by taking the square root of Simpson's diversity index across productive rearrangements. The immuneACCESS repertoire file appears here via TCRdb, limited to in-frame rearrangements. These files lack a portion of the clones; in checked studies, under half of the deficit traces to unresolved V genes, and the cause of the others is not known. V, J and clone size reflect that table, while D and trimming were determined from the DNA. The sample has 90,000 to 150,000 clones on record, around 90% of them singletons. Nearly 0.9% of the sample rests with the top ten.

The CDR3 holds 13 amino acids from the cysteine to the phenylalanine. The only DNA kept is the CDR3, 39 bases in frame from the first base. V and J are truncated by 1 base and 11 bases respectively, leaving an intervening sequence of 14 bases. Based on the germline V gene (reference sequence), the CDR1 and CDR2 sequences are LGHDT and YNNKEL. The sample taken for sequencing was peripheral blood. This receptor was obtained from a woman between 50 and 59 years old with active or convalescent COVID-19. Here the chain combines TRBV3-1 (or the pseudogene TRBV3-2) and TRBJ1-1; no D gene is confidently identified. The nucleotide sequence is TGTGCCAGCAGCCAAGGGCCCCGGTTGGAGGCTTTCTTT. This codes for CASSQGPRLEAFF.